This TCR beta chain came from a study of OX40 agonist ivuxolimab in advanced cancers. TCRdb keeps only in-frame clones here, not all; method: immunoSEQ multiplex PCR. This repertoire shows more than 85,000 clones, roughly 87% found once; its top ten account for 0.25% to 0.3%. The CDR3 sequence is 16 residues long. Looked up from germline, CDR1 is MDHEN and CDR2 is SYDVKM. The V segment lost 3 bases and the J segment 7 bases; nucleotides outside the gene matches: 11. V and J are TRBV28 and TRBJ2-5; the match to TRBD2 covers 10 bases. The sequences come from CD4+ or CD8+ T cells sorted from blood, collected in a trial of the OX40 agonist ivuxolimab. The receptor was derived from an adult with an advanced solid tumor such as melanoma, head and neck, liver or kidney cancer. CDR3 in amino acids: CASSLEREGLFWTQYF. CDR3 bases: TGTGCCAGCAGTTTGGAGCGGGAGGGCCTATTTTGGACCCAGTACTTC.